The rows below give T cell receptor beta chains drawn from one sample of a study of blood T cells in healthy people across ages. Each CDR3 protein is one row after TCRdb ran MiXCR on the 5' RACE reads. The data contain 800,000 to 1,300,000 distinct CDR3 sequences, about 25% of them singletons. This sample also appeared in a second study, on T cells of mothers and their children.

Input material: blood. The receptors were gathered from a girl aged 2 to 10 in good health. Both conserved end residues are part of each CDR3. Fields, in order: CDR3 DNA, CDR3 protein, D gene, CDR3 length, J gene, clone size, V gene. The D gene is left open where the match is weak. The size entry is marked missing in some rows and otherwise reads once, few, many or a size class.

DNA: TGTGCCAGCAGAAAGGAAATCGGGGACATTCAGTACTTC; CDR3: CASRKEIGDIQYF; D: .; length: 13; J: TRBJ2-4; size: .; V: TRBV18
DNA: TGTGCCAGCAGCCCTGACCCGAGCTCTGGAAACACCATATATTTT; CDR3: CASSPDPSSGNTIYF; D: .; length: 15; J: TRBJ1-3; size: .; V: TRBV7-2
DNA: TGTGCCAGCATGCCTTTGGGTAGTAATCAGCCCCAGCATTTT; CDR3: CASMPLGSNQPQHF; D: .; length: 14; J: TRBJ1-5; size: few; V: TRBV2
DNA: TGCGCCAGCAGCCAAGACAGGGTATTCCCCTACGAGCAGTACTTC; CDR3: CASSQDRVFPYEQYF; D: .; length: 15; J: TRBJ2-7; size: few; V: TRBV4-1
DNA: TGTGCCAGCAGCTACTTCGTTGGCTACGAGCAGTACTTC; CDR3: CASSYFVGYEQYF; D: .; length: 13; J: TRBJ2-7; size: .; V: TRBV11-2
DNA: TGTACCAGCAGTTGGCTAGTTGGGGCTTTTAATGAGCAGTTCTTC; CDR3: CTSSWLVGAFNEQFF; D: .; length: 15; J: TRBJ2-1; size: .; V: TRBV6-5
DNA: TGTGCCAGCAGCCCTACGTCTTCCATAAATGAGCAGTTCTTC; CDR3: CASSPTSSINEQFF; D: .; length: 14; J: TRBJ2-1; size: few; V: TRBV7-9
DNA: TGTGCCAGCAGTTTGCGGGCTCAACCTTACAATGAGCAGTTCTTC; CDR3: CASSLRAQPYNEQFF; D: .; length: 15; J: TRBJ2-1; size: .; V: TRBV12-3/TRBV12-4
DNA: TGTGCCAGCAGCTCTCAGGTGTCCACTAATGAAAAACTGTTTTTT; CDR3: CASSSQVSTNEKLFF; D: .; length: 15; J: TRBJ1-4; size: few; V: TRBV7-2
DNA: TGCGCCAGCAGAGGACTAGCGGGAGAAGATACGCAGTATTTT; CDR3: CASRGLAGEDTQYF; D: TRBD2; length: 14; J: TRBJ2-3; size: .; V: TRBV5-1
DNA: TGTGCCAGCAGTTACGACAGGGCAGATACGCAGTATTTT; CDR3: CASSYDRADTQYF; D: TRBD1; length: 13; J: TRBJ2-3; size: .; V: TRBV6-2/TRBV6-3